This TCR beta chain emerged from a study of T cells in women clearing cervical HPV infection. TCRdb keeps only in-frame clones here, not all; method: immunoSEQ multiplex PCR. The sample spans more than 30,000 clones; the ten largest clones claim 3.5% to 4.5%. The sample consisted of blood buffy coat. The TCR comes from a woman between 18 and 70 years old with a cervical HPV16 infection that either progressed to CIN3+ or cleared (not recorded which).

The sequenced part of the CDR3 DNA is TGTGCCAGCACCCAACAGGGCATTATTGAAAAA. It is translated as CASTQQGIIEK. The full-length CDR3 reads as CASTQQGIIEKLFF. The J gene is TRBJ1-4, the V gene TRBV13; possible D gene TRBD1, 6 bases. The CDR3 end falls 3 residues outside the read, so it is completed with the germline J gene. Germline V gene data show CDR1 as PRHDT and CDR2 as FYEKMQ (reference sequence). V was clipped by 7 bases and J by 7 bases, with 16 bases between them. CDR3 length: 14 amino acids.